This T cell receptor beta chain was profiled in a study of blood T cell repertoires in COVID-19. Only in-frame clones appear in the TCRdb table, and some are missing; sequencing was by immunoSEQ multiplex PCR. This table holds a few hundred thousand clones, approximately 90% found once. There are 15 residues in the CDR3. Germline loops: CDR1 SGHTA, CDR2 FQGNSA. V was pared by 5 bases and J by 0 bases, with 6 bases of the junction left unmatched. The sequence derives from a man aged 18 to 30 who had recovered from COVID-19. Sequencing used PBMCs or T cells enriched from blood (not recorded which). V and J are TRBV7-2 and TRBJ2-7; 8 nucleotides line up with TRBD2. The CDR3 nucleotides read TGTGCCAGCAGCCCGCCTAGCGGGCTCTCCTACGAGCAGTACTTC. Residues: CASSPPSGLSYEQYF.